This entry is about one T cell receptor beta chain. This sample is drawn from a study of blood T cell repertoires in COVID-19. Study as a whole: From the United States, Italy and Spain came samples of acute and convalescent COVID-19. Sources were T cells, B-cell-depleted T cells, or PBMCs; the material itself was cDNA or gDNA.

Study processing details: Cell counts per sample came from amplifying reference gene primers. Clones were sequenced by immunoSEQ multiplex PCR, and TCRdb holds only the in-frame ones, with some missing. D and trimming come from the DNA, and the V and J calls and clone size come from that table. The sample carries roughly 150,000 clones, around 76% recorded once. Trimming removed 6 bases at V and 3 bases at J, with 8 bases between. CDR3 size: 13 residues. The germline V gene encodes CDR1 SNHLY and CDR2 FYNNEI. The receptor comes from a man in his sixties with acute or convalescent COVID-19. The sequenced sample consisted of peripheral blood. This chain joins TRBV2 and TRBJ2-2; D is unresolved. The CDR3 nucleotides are TGTGCCAGCAGCGAATCGTACACCGGGGAGCTGTTTTTT. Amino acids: CASSESYTGELFF.